This entry lists 4 T cell receptor beta chains sequenced from one sample in a study of T cell repertoires in cytomegalovirus infection. TCRdb processed the reads anew with MiXCR; each CDR3 protein has one entry. The repertoire holds hundreds of thousands of distinct CDR3 sequences, 15% to 20% seen once, with around 12% in the top ten. The sample was PBMCs. All receptors come from a human donor in good health (CMV status not recorded). Some clones in this sample may be carry-over from other donors' samples.

The table lists this clonotype with many counts. The chain uses TRBV6-6 and TRBJ1-1, with a possible D match to TRBD1 (6 bases). Trimming left V 0 bases short and J 4 bases short, with 15 bases between. From germline, CDR1 is MNHNY and CDR2 SVGAGI (reference sequence). The CDR3 covers 16 residues. The DNA of the CDR3 is TGTGCCAGCAGTTACTCGAGGGGGGAACTGTCCACTGAAGCTTTCTTT. Amino acids: CASSYSRGELSTEAFF.

This clonotype was detected many times. The V gene is TRBV7-9, the J gene TRBJ2-7; 8 nucleotides line up with TRBD1. V was clipped by 4 bases and J by 4 bases; unmatched bases: 12. The CDR3 contains 16 residues. Germline V gene lookup returns CDR1 SEHNR and CDR2 FQNEAQ (reference sequence). The CDR3, as DNA: TGTGCCAGCAGCTCCCGACGACAGGGGAACATATACGAGCAGTACTTC. As protein: CASSSRRQGNIYEQYF.

In this sample, this clonotype turned up a few times. The chain employs TRBV7-2 and TRBJ2-1, with D perhaps matching TRBD1 or TRBD2 (5 bases each). V shed 4 bases and J shed 3 bases, with 13 bases lying between them. The CDR3 extends over 15 amino acids. The germline CDR1 and CDR2 sequences are SGHTA and FQGNSA. CDR3 in DNA: TGTGCCAGCAGCTCTTCCGGGACCCACTACAATGAGCAGTTCTTC. It translates to CASSSSGTHYNEQFF.

The CDR3 loop is CASSSKNPGVVSSEDEQYF. In DNA, the CDR3 is TGTGCCAGCAGCTCCAAAAACCCGGGGGTTGTCAGCTCAGAGGACGAGCAGTACTTC. The J gene is TRBJ2-7, the V gene TRBV7-6; D possibly corresponds to TRBD2 (6 bases). Trimming removed 4 bases at V and 5 bases at J, with 30 bases between. The CDR3 runs 19 residues. CDR1 is SGHVS and CDR2 is FNYEAQ in the germline V gene.